A single sample gave rise to the 27 T cell receptor beta chains below, sequenced in a study of T cell responses to AZD1222 COVID-19 vaccine. This table comes from immunoSEQ multiplex PCR, and its TCRdb copy is limited to in-frame clones, with some not included. In the table there are about 93,000 clones, 75% to 90% of which are singletons. Sequencing used peripheral blood, obtained 28 days after the second AZD1222 dose. These receptors came from an adult who received the AZD1222 COVID-19 vaccine.

This chain joins TRBV18 and TRBJ2-5; 8 nucleotides match TRBD1. This CDR3 is 20 amino acids long. Losses at the gene ends were 2 bases for V and 2 bases for J; bases not matched to a gene: 19. CDR1 KGHSH and CDR2 LQKENI come from the germline V gene. The CDR3: CASSPRDPTGGSLPQETQYF. The CDR3 nucleotides read TGTGCCAGCTCACCAAGGGATCCAACAGGGGGATCCCTGCCGCAAGAGACCCAGTACTTC. The full variable domain, rest sourced from reference TRBV18 and TRBJ2-5, is NAGVMQNPRHLVRRRGQEARLRCSPMKGHSHVYWYRQLPEEGLKFMVYLQKENIIDESGMPKERFSAEFPKEGPSILRIQQVVRGDSAAYFCASSPRDPTGGSLPQETQYFGPGTRLLVL.

CDR3 protein: CASSLVDGELFF. The CDR3, as DNA: TGTGCCAGCAGCTTAGTAGACGGGGAGCTGTTTTTT. The chain uses TRBV7-8 and TRBJ2-2, with unresolved D. The germline gives CDR1 SGHVS, CDR2 FQNEAQ. The CDR3 is made up of 12 amino acids. The V end was cut by 1 base, the J end by 7 bases, with 4 bases between.

This clone was found once. The chain links TRBV30 to TRBJ2-1; 8 bases are a match to TRBD2. Germline V CDR1 and CDR2: GTSNPN, SVGIG (reference sequence). The CDR3 consists of 15 residues. The V gene end was trimmed by 0 bases and the J gene end by 9 bases; junction bases not matched to a gene: 10. For the CDR3, the DNA is TGTGCCTGGAGTGTATTGACGGGGGGGCCTGGTGAGCAGTTCTTC. Amino acids: CAWSVLTGGPGEQFF.

J is TRBJ2-5 and V is TRBV10-1; 13 bases map to TRBD2. Germline CDR1 and CDR2: WNHNN and SYGVQD (reference sequence). V was clipped by 6 bases and J by 3 bases; unmatched bases: 4. This CDR3 is 15 amino acids long. CDR3: CASRGTSGAEETQYF. The CDR3 region has the DNA TGCGCCAGCAGAGGGACTAGCGGGGCCGAAGAGACCCAGTACTTC.

The chain recombines TRBV5-1 with TRBJ2-7, with 9 bases aligning to TRBD1. The CDR3 has 13 residues. The germline gives CDR1 SGHRS, CDR2 YFSETQ. With V trimmed by 0 bases and J by 5 bases, 0 bases remained unmatched. The CDR3: CASSLGQGDEQYF. The CDR3 DNA sequence: TGCGCCAGCAGCTTGGGACAGGGGGACGAGCAGTACTTC.

The rearrangement links TRBV5-3 to TRBJ1-5; TRBD1 aligns across 11 bases. TRBV5-3 is an ORF, with its function uncertain. V shed 4 bases and J 7 bases; nucleotides not matched to a gene: 7. The length of the CDR3 is 15 residues. CDR3 DNA sequence: TGTGCCAGAAGCCTCGGGACAGGGGGAGGGCAGCCCCAGCATTTT. Translated: CARSLGTGGGQPQHF.

The chain employs TRBV5-1 and TRBJ2-7; a possible D gene is TRBD1 (6 bases). Germline V gene data show CDR1 as SGHRS and CDR2 as YFSETQ. This CDR3 region has 18 residues. V lost 2 bases and J lost 3, with 24 bases in between. The DNA of the CDR3 is TGCGCCAGCAGCTTTAGCCCCGTCGGACAGACTATCTTCTACGAGCAGTACTTC. This sequence encodes CASSFSPVGQTIFYEQYF.

V is TRBV5-1 and J is TRBJ2-5; 7 positions match TRBD2. V was clipped by 4 bases and J by 2 bases; unmatched bases: 8. CDR3 length: 15 amino acids. The germline V gene has CDR1 SGHRS and CDR2 YFSETQ. The DNA of the CDR3 is TGCGCCAGCAGCATAGAGGGACTACGGCAAGAGACCCAGTACTTC. It codes for CASSIEGLRQETQYF.

The CDR3 reads CAITGPGKDQPQHF. CDR3 in DNA: TGTGCCATCACCGGACCGGGTAAGGATCAGCCCCAGCATTTT. The gene calls are TRBV6-5 and TRBJ1-5; no clear D. The CDR3 is made up of 14 amino acids. Germline CDR1 is MNHEY and CDR2 is SVGAGI. V lost 10 bases, J lost 5 bases, and 18 bases lay in between.

This rearrangement joins TRBV5-1 to TRBJ1-5; no clear D. Deletions cut 3 bases from V and 5 bases from J, with 9 bases between. The length of the CDR3 is 13 residues. Germline loops: CDR1 SGHRS, CDR2 YFSETQ. CDR3 sequence (DNA): TGCGCCAGCAGCTGGTCGTGGGATCAGCCCCAGCATTTT. Its protein is CASSWSWDQPQHF.

V is TRBV6-5 and J is TRBJ2-5, with 12 bases lining up with TRBD2. This CDR3 is 15 amino acids long. V shed 6 bases and J 0 bases; nucleotides not matched to a gene: 2. Germline lookup yields CDR1 MNHEY and CDR2 SVGAGI. CDR3 sequence: CASRGLAGYQETQYF. The DNA of the CDR3 is TGTGCCAGCAGAGGACTAGCGGGATACCAAGAGACCCAGTACTTC.

V and J are TRBV6-6 and TRBJ2-7; D gene unclear. The CDR3 runs 16 residues. CDR1 and CDR2 (germline): MNHNY, SVGAGI (reference sequence). V lost 2 bases, J lost 1 base, and 15 bases lay in between. The CDR3 loop reads CASSYTGKGPSYEQYF. The CDR3 nucleotides are TGTGCCAGCAGTTACACCGGAAAGGGCCCTTCCTACGAGCAGTACTTC.

The V call is TRBV5-8, the J call TRBJ1-1; no reliable D call. V lost 2 bases and J lost 6, with 17 bases in between. CDR1 is SGHTS, CDR2 YDEGEE, per germline. The CDR3 totals 15 residues. The CDR3, as DNA: TGTGCCAGCAGCTTTATGTCGCTAAGGAGCCCTGAAGCTTTCTTT. Translated: CASSFMSLRSPEAFF.

The rearrangement joins TRBV6-2 or TRBV6-3 to TRBJ2-1, with TRBD2 identical over 7 bases. Trimming at V came to 1 base and at J to 4 bases, leaving 7 bases not matched to a gene. Germline values: CDR1 MNHEY, CDR2 SVGEGT. This CDR3 is built from 16 residues. The chain's CDR3 is CASSYFAGDLYNEQFF. CDR3 coding DNA: TGTGCCAGCAGTTACTTTGCGGGGGATCTATACAATGAGCAGTTCTTC.

This chain joins TRBV24-1 and TRBJ1-5, with D unclear. Germline CDR1 reads KGHDR; CDR2 reads SFDVKD. CDR3 length equals 11 residues. V shed 3 bases and J shed 11 bases, with 7 bases lying between them. This chain's CDR3 is CATSDGESQHF. Here the CDR3 DNA reads TGTGCCACCAGTGATGGGGAGTCCCAGCATTTT.

V is TRBV2 and J is TRBJ2-5, with D hard to call. Germline loops: CDR1 SNHLY, CDR2 FYNNEI. V was pared by 3 bases and J by 5 bases, with 10 bases between. The CDR3 loop spans 13 amino acids. The CDR3 region has the DNA TGTGCCAGCAGTGAGCGGTCGGCGGAGACCCAGTACTTC. Translation gives CASSERSAETQYF. The full variable domain, in which reference TRBV2 and TRBJ2-5 provide the parts outside the CDR3, is EPEVTQTPSHQVTQMGQEVILRCVPISNHLYFYWYRQILGQKVEFLVSFYNNEISEKSEIFDDQFSVERPDGSNFTLKIRSTKLEDSAMYFCASSERSAETQYFGPGTRLLVL.

This chain connects TRBV7-2 to TRBJ1-4; D uncertain. The CDR3 is 14 amino acids. Germline V CDR1 and CDR2: SGHTA, FQGNSA. V was trimmed by 1 base and J by 4 bases, leaving 7 bases between them. DNA for the CDR3: TGTGCCAGCAGCTTAGACAGCTATAATGAAAAACTGTTTTTT. This translates into CASSLDSYNEKLFF.

V usage is TRBV9 and J usage is TRBJ2-2, with 16 bases aligning to TRBD2. This CDR3 is 18 amino acids long. Per germline, CDR1 SGDLS and CDR2 YYNGEE. Trimming removed 3 bases from V and 4 bases from J; junction bases left unmatched: 6. The CDR3 region has the DNA TGTGCCAGCAGCGCGGGACTAGCGGGAGGGTGGAGCACCGGGGAGCTGTTTTTT. Its translation: CASSAGLAGGWSTGELFF.

The chain is built from TRBV6-1 and TRBJ1-5; perhaps TRBD1 as D (6 bases). The CDR3 covers 13 residues. Germline V gene lookup returns CDR1 MNHNS and CDR2 SASEGT. Trimming removed 2 bases from V and 11 bases from J, with 13 bases in between. In nucleotides, the CDR3 is TGTGCCAGCAGTGAAACTCGGACAGTGACCCAGCATTTT. Protein product: CASSETRTVTQHF.

The rearrangement uses TRBV3-1 (or the pseudogene TRBV3-2) and TRBJ2-5, with 11 bases fitting TRBD2. Germline V CDR1 and CDR2: LGHDT, YNNKEL (reference sequence). Germline trimming cut 3 bases from V and 3 bases from J; bases unmatched to any gene: 3. This CDR3 contains 15 residues. CDR3 coding DNA: TGTGCCAGCAGCCACCCGGGACTAGCGGAAGAGACCCAGTACTTC. This codes for CASSHPGLAEETQYF.

The chain has TRBV10-1 and TRBJ2-5; perhaps D is TRBD1 or TRBD2 (5 bases each). V dropped 0 bases and J dropped 5 bases, with 10 bases sitting between them. Germline V gene sequence: CDR1 WNHNN, CDR2 SYGVQD (reference sequence). There are 14 residues in the CDR3. CDR3 residues: CASSESRDAETQYF. As DNA, the CDR3 is TGCGCCAGCAGTGAGTCCCGGGACGCGGAGACCCAGTACTTC.

This clone was seen just once. The chain links TRBV9 to TRBJ1-2; tentatively, D is TRBD1 (5 bases). V was pared by 0 bases and J by 3 bases, with 12 bases between. CDR3 length equals 15 residues. Germline V gives CDR1 SGDLS, CDR2 YYNGEE. The CDR3 DNA follows: TGTGCCAGCAGCGTAGCTTATCGAGGGGACTATGGCTACACCTTC. This codes for CASSVAYRGDYGYTF.

This chain uses TRBV27 with TRBJ1-3; the D is unclear. The CDR3 loop spans 13 amino acids. Between the trimmed V and J ends, which lost 6 bases and 0 bases, there was a span of 6 bases. From germline, CDR1 is MNHEY and CDR2 SMNVEV (reference sequence). The CDR3 DNA follows: TGTGCCAGCAGATCAAGCTCTGGAAACACCATATATTTT. Its protein product is CASRSSSGNTIYF.

The V and J genes are TRBV12-3 or TRBV12-4 and TRBJ2-7; the match to TRBD1 covers 10 bases. Trimming took 6 bases from V and 6 from J; bases not matched to a gene: 5. CDR3 size: 13 residues. The CDR3 here is CASRPGQGSEQYF. Here the CDR3 DNA reads TGTGCCAGCAGGCCGGGACAGGGGTCCGAGCAGTACTTC.

The V and J genes are TRBV12-3 or TRBV12-4 and TRBJ1-2, with D tentatively TRBD1 (6 bases). CDR3 size: 12 residues. Trimming took 3 bases from V and 8 from J, leaving 10 bases between them. The CDR3 region is CASSFGGWGYTF. CDR3 bases: TGTGCCAGCAGTTTTGGGGGCTGGGGCTACACCTTC.

The chain joins TRBV25-1 to TRBJ2-2; the D is unclear. The ends were cut back, 3 bases at V and 2 bases at J, with 10 bases in the middle. Germline CDR1 reads MGHDK; CDR2 reads SYGVNS. This CDR3 region has 15 residues. The chain's CDR3 is CASSEPGPNTGELFF. The CDR3 DNA is TGTGCCAGCAGTGAGCCCGGGCCCAACACCGGGGAGCTGTTTTTT. Full variable domain (outside the CDR3, taken from reference TRBV25-1 and TRBJ2-2): EADIYQTPRYLVIGTGKKITLECSQTMGHDKMYWYQQDPGMELHLIHYSYGVNSTEKGDLSSESTVSRIRTEHFPLTLESARPSHTSQYLCASSEPGPNTGELFFGEGSRLTVL.

The chain employs TRBV5-6 and TRBJ1-2, with D perhaps TRBD1 (6 bases). This CDR3 comprises 14 residues. The germline V and J ends were trimmed by 0 bases and 6 bases, with 12 bases remaining between them. CDR1 is SGHDT, CDR2 YYEEEE, per germline. The CDR3 sequence is CASSLGQGQHGYTF. Here the CDR3 DNA reads TGTGCCAGCAGCTTGGGGCAGGGGCAACATGGCTACACCTTC.